These 24 T cell receptor beta chains came from one sample sequenced in a study of T-cell reconstitution after alpha-beta-depleted transplantation in children. Unique molecular identifiers were used in preparing the TCRbeta library. TCRdb called the PCR reads again in MiXCR, with one record for every CDR3 protein. Among about 980,000 distinct CDR3 sequences listed, about 30% were seen once. The sample here was PBMCs, mostly from graft donor cells, taken 360 days after TCRalphabeta/CD19-depleted stem cell transplant. These receptors came from a boy under two years old who had a stem cell transplant for SCID, so the T cells may come from the graft donor.

The rearrangement links TRBV19 to TRBJ2-2, with a possible D match to TRBD2 (5 bases). Germline CDR1 is LNHDA and CDR2 is SQIVND (reference sequence). The CDR3 consists of 13 residues. Trimming took off 8 bases at V and 6 bases at J, with 13 bases between the two ends. The CDR3 nucleotides read TGTGCCAGTTGGAGGTTCGGGGCCGGGGAGCTGTTTTTT. Encoded protein: CASWRFGAGELFF.

The V and J genes are TRBV12-3 or TRBV12-4 and TRBJ2-2, with D perhaps matching TRBD1 (5 bases). This CDR3 comprises 13 residues. V gave up 6 bases and J gave up 4 bases, with 9 bases separating them. This chain's CDR3 is CASRAGPTGELFF. The CDR3 region has the DNA TGTGCCAGCAGGGCAGGGCCCACCGGGGAGCTGTTTTTT.

The chain is built from TRBV5-1 and TRBJ2-1, with 7 bases identical to TRBD1. This CDR3 comprises 14 residues. The ends lost 2 bases at V and 6 bases at J; junction bases unmatched: 5. Germline loops: CDR1 SGHRS, CDR2 YFSETQ. Here the CDR3 reads CASSFLDRANEQFF. CDR3 nucleotide sequence: TGCGCCAGCAGCTTCCTAGACAGGGCCAATGAGCAGTTCTTC. Full variable domain (missing parts from reference TRBV5-1 and TRBJ2-1): KAGVTQTPRYLIKTRGQQVTLSCSPISGHRSVSWYQQTPGQGLQFLFEYFSETQRNKGNFPGRFSGRQFSNSRSEMNVSTLELGDSALYLCASSFLDRANEQFFGPGTRLTVL.

The J gene is TRBJ2-1, the V gene TRBV3-1; D is ambiguous. V was cut by 6 bases and J by 12 bases, with 12 bases left in between. Germline V gene data show CDR1 as LGHDT and CDR2 as YNNKEL (reference sequence). This CDR3 is built from 11 residues. Here the CDR3 reads CASRNRVRQFF. In DNA form, the CDR3 reads TGTGCCAGCAGGAACCGGGTAAGGCAGTTCTTC.

The chain employs TRBV2 and TRBJ2-5, with TRBD1 as a possible D gene (6 bases). The CDR3 loop spans 16 amino acids. The germline V gene has CDR1 SNHLY and CDR2 FYNNEI. Trimming removed 0 bases from V and 2 bases from J, with 13 bases in between. The CDR3: CASSEACQGRQETQYF. CDR3 bases: TGTGCCAGCAGTGAAGCGTGTCAGGGGCGACAAGAGACCCAGTACTTC.

The chain has TRBV2 and TRBJ1-6; D perhaps matches TRBD1 (5 bases). Germline assignment: CDR1 SNHLY and CDR2 FYNNEI. CDR3 length equals 15 residues. Trimming shortened V by 3 bases and J by 9 bases, and 15 bases separated the two germline ends. DNA for the CDR3: TGTGCCAGCAGTGATACGGGGACGGGAATTTCACCCCTCCACTTT. It translates to CASSDTGTGISPLHF.

This clonotype was seen more than once but under ten times. The genes are TRBV7-8 and TRBJ1-1, with TRBD1 matching 7 bases. Germline CDR1 SGHVS, CDR2 FQNEAQ. Germline trimming cut 5 bases from V and 11 bases from J; bases unmatched to any gene: 11. The length of the CDR3 is 13 residues. This CDR3 is CASSPGQDLGAFF. For the CDR3, the DNA is TGTGCCAGCAGCCCAGGACAGGACCTAGGGGCTTTCTTT.

This clonotype was picked up a small number of times. This chain uses TRBV20-1 with TRBJ1-1; D is unclear. The CDR3 has 14 residues. Germline loops: CDR1 DFQATT, CDR2 SNEGSKA (reference sequence). Deletions cut 2 bases from V and 2 bases from J, with 12 bases between. Written as DNA, the CDR3 is TGCAGTGCTAGAAGTCAGCAGCTAAACACTGAAGCTTTCTTT. Protein: CSARSQQLNTEAFF.

The chain joins TRBV20-1 to TRBJ1-1, with TRBD1 as a possible D gene (5 bases). The CDR3 sequence is 15 residues long. V shed 1 base and J shed 2 bases, with 14 bases lying between them. Looked up from germline, CDR1 is DFQATT and CDR2 is SNEGSKA (reference sequence). CDR3 sequence: CSARAGWGRNTEAFF. CDR3 in DNA: TGCAGTGCTAGAGCCGGGTGGGGGAGAAACACTGAAGCTTTCTTT.

The chain recombines TRBV2 with TRBJ2-1, with TRBD1 as a possible D gene (6 bases). CDR1 SNHLY and CDR2 FYNNEI come from the germline V gene. V gave up 1 base and J gave up 8 bases, with 21 bases separating them. CDR3 length: 17 residues. CDR3 residues: CASSEGRVGATFDEQFF. The CDR3 DNA follows: TGTGCCAGCAGTGAAGGTCGGGTGGGGGCGACGTTCGATGAGCAGTTCTTC. Full variable domain (rest looked up from reference TRBV2 and TRBJ2-1): EPEVTQTPSHQVTQMGQEVILRCVPISNHLYFYWYRQILGQKVEFLVSFYNNEISEKSEIFDDQFSVERPDGSNFTLKIRSTKLEDSAMYFCASSEGRVGATFDEQFFGPGTRLTVL.

The gene calls are TRBV29-1 and TRBJ2-3, with D unclear. CDR3 size: 10 residues. The germline V and J ends were trimmed by 7 bases and 5 bases, with 7 bases remaining between them. Germline loops: CDR1 SQVTM, CDR2 ANQGSEA. CDR3 coding DNA: TGCAGCGCCCTCGGAGATACGCAGTATTTT. It yields the protein CSALGDTQYF.

This clonotype was observed a handful of times. The junction shows a germline mismatch at one end, possibly a read error. The chain carries TRBV4-1 and TRBJ2-1; 7 nucleotides line up with TRBD1. The germline gives CDR1 MGHRA, CDR2 YSYEKL. This CDR3 is 14 amino acids long. The chain's CDR3 is CASSHRGSYNEQFF. CDR3 DNA: TGTGCCAGCAGCCACAGGGGAAGCTACAATGAGCAGTTCTTC.

The chain carries TRBV7-9 and TRBJ2-7; D perhaps matches TRBD1 (5 bases). Germline CDR1 reads SEHNR; CDR2 reads FQNEAQ (reference sequence). This CDR3 has 12 residues. Trimming pared 5 bases from V and 7 bases from J, leaving 12 bases between. The CDR3 is CASSPAGREQYF. The CDR3 DNA follows: TGTGCCAGCAGCCCGGCAGGGCGAGAGCAGTACTTC.

The genes are TRBV20-1 and TRBJ1-4; D unclear. Trimming removed 6 bases at V and 9 bases at J, with 11 bases between. CDR1 is DFQATT, CDR2 SNEGSKA, per germline (reference sequence). The CDR3 sequence is 11 residues long. The CDR3, as DNA: TGCAGTGCCTTCAATGCGAAAAAACTGTTTTTT. Protein: CSAFNAKKLFF.

This clonotype was seen more than once but under ten times. The chain uses TRBV28 and TRBJ1-1; TRBD1 matches 12 bases. The CDR3 spans 16 residues. V shed 6 bases and J 10 bases; nucleotides not matched to a gene: 15. The germline CDR1 and CDR2 sequences are MDHEN and SYDVKM. The CDR3, as DNA: TGTGCCAGCAGGCGACCTGGGGACAGGGGGCGAGGGGGAGCTTTCTTT. As protein: CASRRPGDRGRGGAFF.

The chain uses TRBV5-1 and TRBJ2-1; 8 bases are a match to TRBD1. Per the germline V gene, CDR1 is SGHRS and CDR2 is YFSETQ. The CDR3 extends over 17 amino acids. V was clipped by 3 bases and J by 2 bases; unmatched bases: 10. The CDR3 region has the DNA TGCGCCAGCAGCTCCTCATTCCGGGACAGGACCTACAATGAGCAGTTCTTC. Translated, it gives CASSSSFRDRTYNEQFF.

The chain uses TRBV18 and TRBJ1-1; the match to TRBD1 covers 8 bases. V lost 3 bases, J lost 1 base, and 4 bases stayed unmatched. CDR1 KGHSH and CDR2 LQKENI come from the germline V gene. The CDR3 extends over 15 amino acids. The CDR3 DNA is TGTGCCAGCTCACCGGACAGGGTGAAGAACACTGAAGCTTTCTTT. As protein: CASSPDRVKNTEAFF.

This clonotype showed up just a few times. This chain joins TRBV5-1 and TRBJ1-1, with a weak D call TRBD1 (5 bases). This CDR3 contains 14 residues. Germline V gene data show CDR1 as SGHRS and CDR2 as YFSETQ. With 4 bases removed from V and 4 bases from J, the gap between germline ends came to 14 bases. The CDR3 protein is CASSPLRGSTEAFF. The CDR3, as DNA: TGCGCCAGCAGCCCACTTCGGGGGAGCACTGAAGCTTTCTTT.

In this sample, this clonotype turned up a few times. This rearrangement joins TRBV28 to TRBJ1-5, with D maybe TRBD1 (6 bases). Germline CDR1 MDHEN, CDR2 SYDVKM. V lost 2 bases to trimming and J lost 5 bases, with 10 bases between them. CDR3 length: 14 residues. The CDR3 sequence: CASSLPGAHQPQHF. DNA for the CDR3: TGTGCCAGCAGTTTACCAGGGGCCCATCAGCCCCAGCATTTT.

The gene calls are TRBV6-1 and TRBJ1-1; the match to TRBD1 covers 7 bases. Germline V gene data show CDR1 as MNHNS and CDR2 as SASEGT. Germline trimming cut 7 bases from V and 1 base from J; bases unmatched to any gene: 15. The CDR3 runs to 17 residues. The CDR3: CASKLIVGAGGNTEAFF. DNA of the CDR3: TGTGCCAGCAAACTTATCGTCGGGGCAGGGGGGAACACTGAAGCTTTCTTT.

The V and J genes are TRBV12-3 or TRBV12-4 and TRBJ2-7; D might be TRBD2 (6 bases). With 7 bases removed from V and 5 bases from J, the gap between germline ends came to 18 bases. The CDR3 loop spans 14 amino acids. In DNA form, the CDR3 reads TGTGCCAGCACCTCGCGGGATGAGAAGGACGAGCAGTACTTC. Its translation is CASTSRDEKDEQYF.

V gene TRBV6-5 combines with J gene TRBJ2-3, with a tentative D call TRBD2 (5 bases). This CDR3 has 14 residues. V dropped 2 bases and J dropped 2 bases, with 8 bases sitting between them. Germline V gives CDR1 MNHEY, CDR2 SVGAGI. CDR3 sequence: CASSYEGDTDTQYF. The CDR3 DNA follows: TGTGCCAGCAGTTACGAGGGAGACACAGATACGCAGTATTTT.

The rearrangement links TRBV5-1 to TRBJ2-5, with 13 bases matching TRBD2. The CDR3 sequence is 18 residues long. The germline gives CDR1 SGHRS, CDR2 YFSETQ. With 4 bases clipped from V and 4 bases from J, the junction kept 13 bases outside the gene matches. The CDR3 reads CASSVLKMTSGGRETQYF. CDR3 sequence (DNA): TGCGCCAGCAGCGTACTCAAAATGACTAGCGGGGGGCGAGAGACCCAGTACTTC.

This clonotype has a handful of counts. The J gene is TRBJ2-7, the V gene TRBV5-6; D may be TRBD2 (5 bases). The CDR3 is 13 residues long. Looked up from germline, CDR1 is SGHDT and CDR2 is YYEEEE. Trimming pared 4 bases from V and 3 bases from J, leaving 11 bases between. CDR3 residues: CASSQTRGYEQYF. The CDR3 DNA reads as TGTGCCAGCAGCCAGACACGGGGCTACGAGCAGTACTTC.